This T cell receptor (beta chain) was captured by sequencing in a study of OX40 agonist ivuxolimab in advanced cancers. TCRdb's table, derived via immunoSEQ multiplex PCR, lists solely in-frame clones and lacks some. This sample carries some 50,000 clones, around 90% of them seen once, and the ten largest clones take around 10%. V lost 5 bases, J lost 3 bases, and 11 bases lay in between. The CDR3 runs to 13 residues. In germline, CDR1 is LNHDA, CDR2 SQIVND (reference sequence). The rearrangement joins TRBV19 to TRBJ2-7; no clear D gene. Material: CD4+ or CD8+ T cells sorted from blood, obtained in a trial of the OX40 agonist ivuxolimab. This receptor was obtained from an adult with an advanced solid tumor such as melanoma, head and neck, liver or kidney cancer. DNA for the CDR3: TGTGCCAGTAGTTTCAGCGCGAGCTACGAGCAGTACTTC. This translates into CASSFSASYEQYF. Complete variable domain (other parts from reference TRBV19 and TRBJ2-7): DGGITQSPKYLFRKEGQNVTLSCEQNLNHDAMYWYRQDPGQGLRLIYYSQIVNDFQKGDIAEGYSVSREKKESFPLTVTSAQKNPTAFYLCASSFSASYEQYFGPGTRLTVT.